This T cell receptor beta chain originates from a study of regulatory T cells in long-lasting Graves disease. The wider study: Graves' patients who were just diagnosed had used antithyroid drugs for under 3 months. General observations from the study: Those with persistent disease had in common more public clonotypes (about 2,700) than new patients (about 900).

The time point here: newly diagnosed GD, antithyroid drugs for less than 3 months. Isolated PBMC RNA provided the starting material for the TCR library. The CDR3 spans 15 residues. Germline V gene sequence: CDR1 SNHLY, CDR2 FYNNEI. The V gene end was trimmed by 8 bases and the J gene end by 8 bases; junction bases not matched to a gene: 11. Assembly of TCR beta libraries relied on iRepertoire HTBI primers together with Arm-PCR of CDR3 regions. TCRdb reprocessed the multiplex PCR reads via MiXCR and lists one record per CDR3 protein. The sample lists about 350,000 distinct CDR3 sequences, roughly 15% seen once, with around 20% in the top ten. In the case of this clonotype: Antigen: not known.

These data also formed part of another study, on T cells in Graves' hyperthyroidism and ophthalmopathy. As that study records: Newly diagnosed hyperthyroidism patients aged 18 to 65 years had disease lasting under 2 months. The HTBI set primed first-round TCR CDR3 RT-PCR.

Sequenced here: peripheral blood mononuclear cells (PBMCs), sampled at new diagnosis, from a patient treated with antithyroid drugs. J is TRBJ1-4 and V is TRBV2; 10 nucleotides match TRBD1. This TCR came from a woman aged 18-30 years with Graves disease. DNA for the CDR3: TGTGCCAGCCGGGACAGGGGACTGTCCGGCGAAAAACTGTTTTTT. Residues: CASRDRGLSGEKLFF.